Given below is one T cell receptor beta chain in context. The antigen is undetermined. The PCR contained 60 Vbeta and 13 Jbeta primers. The protocol was immunoSEQ multiplex PCR, while the TCRdb copy is restricted to in-frame clones and leaves out a portion. The sample has approximately 190,000 clones; over 65% are singletons. The source of the sample is a study of cytomegalovirus exposure and HLA in healthy donors. The CDR3 spans 12 residues. Germline V lookup: CDR1 SQVTM, CDR2 ANQGSEA. V lost 4 bases and J lost 6, with 7 bases in between. General study findings and limits: In a later analysis, TCR beta V- and J-gene trimming was associated with a missense DCLRE1C variant. Earlier results showed most TCR beta V segments being productive about 87% or about 30% of the time.

Material for sequencing was PBMCs. This TCR was recovered from a man aged 35 to 55 in good health and CMV-seropositive. V and J are TRBV29-1 and TRBJ2-6; D unresolved. CDR3 sequence reads: CSVAPSANVLTF. The CDR3 DNA sequence: TGCAGCGTTGCCCCGTCGGCCAACGTCCTGACTTTC.